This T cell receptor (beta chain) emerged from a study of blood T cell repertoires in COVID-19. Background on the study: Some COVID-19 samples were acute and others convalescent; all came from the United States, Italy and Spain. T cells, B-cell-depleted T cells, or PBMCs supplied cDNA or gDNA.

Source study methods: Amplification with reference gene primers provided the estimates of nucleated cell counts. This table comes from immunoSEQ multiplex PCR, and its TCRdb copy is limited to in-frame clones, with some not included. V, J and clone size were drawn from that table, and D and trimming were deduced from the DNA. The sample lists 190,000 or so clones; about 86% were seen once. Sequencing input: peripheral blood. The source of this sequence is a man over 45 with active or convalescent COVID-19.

The CDR3 nucleotides read TGTGCCAGCAGCTTTCAGAGGGCCACAGATACGCAGTATTTT. It codes for CASSFQRATDTQYF. The J gene is TRBJ2-3, the V gene TRBV5-4, with a possible D match to TRBD2 (5 bases). CDR3 length: 14 residues. V was trimmed by 2 bases and J by 2 bases, leaving 9 bases between them. CDR1 is SGHNT and CDR2 is YYREEE in the germline V gene (reference sequence).